This T cell receptor beta chain is from a study of T cell responses to AZD1222 COVID-19 vaccine. The table came from immunoSEQ multiplex PCR; TCRdb's copy has only in-frame clones and leaves some out. Here the sample spans about 100,000 clones, about 86% being singletons. A word on this clone: Its specificity is not known.

Study-wide findings and caveats: It should be noted that donors were predominantly white British and more often female, and clonal diversity was possibly underestimated. Targets within unmutated variant regions were reportedly found for nearly half of spike-specific TCRs.

The source was peripheral blood, collected on day 0 of AZD1222 vaccination. This sequence originates from an adult in good health.

The CDR3 region is CSAVSEGFYGYTF. The DNA for the CDR3 is TGCAGCGCTGTATCTGAGGGATTCTATGGCTACACCTTC. The chain uses TRBV29-1 and TRBJ1-2; the D is unclear. The length of the CDR3 is 13 residues. The germline V gene has CDR1 SQVTM and CDR2 ANQGSEA. Deletions cut 7 bases from V and 4 bases from J, with 16 bases between.